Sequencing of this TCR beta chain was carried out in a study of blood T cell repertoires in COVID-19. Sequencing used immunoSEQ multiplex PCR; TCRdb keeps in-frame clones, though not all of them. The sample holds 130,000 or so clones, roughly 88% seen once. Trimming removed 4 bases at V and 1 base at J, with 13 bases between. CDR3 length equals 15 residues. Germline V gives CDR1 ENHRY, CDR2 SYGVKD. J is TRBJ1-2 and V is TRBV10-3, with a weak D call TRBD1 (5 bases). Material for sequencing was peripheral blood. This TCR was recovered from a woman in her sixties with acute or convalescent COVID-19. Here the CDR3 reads CAISGGSQGNYGYTF. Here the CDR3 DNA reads TGTGCCATCAGTGGCGGCTCGCAGGGTAACTATGGCTACACCTTC.